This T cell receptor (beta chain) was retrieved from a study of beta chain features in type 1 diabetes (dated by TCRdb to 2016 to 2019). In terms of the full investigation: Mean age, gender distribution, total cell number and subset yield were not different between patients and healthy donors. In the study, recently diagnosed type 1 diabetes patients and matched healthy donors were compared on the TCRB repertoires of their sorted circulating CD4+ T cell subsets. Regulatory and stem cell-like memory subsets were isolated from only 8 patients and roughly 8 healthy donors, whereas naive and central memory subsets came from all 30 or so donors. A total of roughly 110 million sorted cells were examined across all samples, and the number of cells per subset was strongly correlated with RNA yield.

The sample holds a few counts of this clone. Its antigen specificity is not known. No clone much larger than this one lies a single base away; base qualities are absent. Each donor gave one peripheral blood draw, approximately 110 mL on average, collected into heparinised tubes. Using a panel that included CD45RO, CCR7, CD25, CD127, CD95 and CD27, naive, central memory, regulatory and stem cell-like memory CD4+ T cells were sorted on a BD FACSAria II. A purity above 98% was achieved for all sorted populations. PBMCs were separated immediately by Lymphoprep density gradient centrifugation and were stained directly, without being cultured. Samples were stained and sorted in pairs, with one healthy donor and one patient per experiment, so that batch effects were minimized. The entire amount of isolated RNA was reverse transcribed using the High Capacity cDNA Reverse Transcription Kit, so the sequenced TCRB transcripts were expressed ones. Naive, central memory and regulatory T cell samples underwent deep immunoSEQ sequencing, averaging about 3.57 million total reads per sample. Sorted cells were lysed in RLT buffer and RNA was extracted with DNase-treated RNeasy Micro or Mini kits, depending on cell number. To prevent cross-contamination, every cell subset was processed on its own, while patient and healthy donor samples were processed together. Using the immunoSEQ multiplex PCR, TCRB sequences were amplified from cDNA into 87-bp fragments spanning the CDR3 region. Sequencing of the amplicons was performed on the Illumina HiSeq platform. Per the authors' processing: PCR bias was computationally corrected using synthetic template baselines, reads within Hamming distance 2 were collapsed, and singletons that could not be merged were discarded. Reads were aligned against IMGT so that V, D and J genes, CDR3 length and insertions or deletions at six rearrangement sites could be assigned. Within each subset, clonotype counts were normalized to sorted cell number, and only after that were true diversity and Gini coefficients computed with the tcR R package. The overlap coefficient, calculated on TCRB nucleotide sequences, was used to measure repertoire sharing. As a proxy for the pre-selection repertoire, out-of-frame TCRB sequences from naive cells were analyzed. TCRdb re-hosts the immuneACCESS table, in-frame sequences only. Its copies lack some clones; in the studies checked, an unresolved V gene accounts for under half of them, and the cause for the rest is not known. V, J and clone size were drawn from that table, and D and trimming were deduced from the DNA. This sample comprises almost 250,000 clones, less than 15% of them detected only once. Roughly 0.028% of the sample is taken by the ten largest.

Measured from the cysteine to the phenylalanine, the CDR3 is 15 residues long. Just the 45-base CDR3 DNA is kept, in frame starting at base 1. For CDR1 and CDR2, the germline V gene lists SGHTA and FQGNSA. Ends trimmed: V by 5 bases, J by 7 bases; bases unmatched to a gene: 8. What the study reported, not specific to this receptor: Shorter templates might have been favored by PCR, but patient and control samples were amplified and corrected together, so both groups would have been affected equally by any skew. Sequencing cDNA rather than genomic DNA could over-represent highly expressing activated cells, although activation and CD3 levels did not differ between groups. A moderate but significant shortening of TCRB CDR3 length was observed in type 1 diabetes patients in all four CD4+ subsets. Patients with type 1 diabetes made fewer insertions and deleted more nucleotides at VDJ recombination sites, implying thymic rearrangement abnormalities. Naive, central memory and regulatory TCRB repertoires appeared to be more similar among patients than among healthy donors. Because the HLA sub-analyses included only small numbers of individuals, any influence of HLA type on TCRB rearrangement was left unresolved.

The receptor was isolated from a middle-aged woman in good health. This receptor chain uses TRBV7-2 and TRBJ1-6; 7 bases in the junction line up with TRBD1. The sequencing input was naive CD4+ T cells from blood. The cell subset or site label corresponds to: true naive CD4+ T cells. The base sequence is TGTGCCAGCAGCCACGGGACAGCAGGGAATTCACCCCTCCACTTT. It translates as CASSHGTAGNSPLHF.